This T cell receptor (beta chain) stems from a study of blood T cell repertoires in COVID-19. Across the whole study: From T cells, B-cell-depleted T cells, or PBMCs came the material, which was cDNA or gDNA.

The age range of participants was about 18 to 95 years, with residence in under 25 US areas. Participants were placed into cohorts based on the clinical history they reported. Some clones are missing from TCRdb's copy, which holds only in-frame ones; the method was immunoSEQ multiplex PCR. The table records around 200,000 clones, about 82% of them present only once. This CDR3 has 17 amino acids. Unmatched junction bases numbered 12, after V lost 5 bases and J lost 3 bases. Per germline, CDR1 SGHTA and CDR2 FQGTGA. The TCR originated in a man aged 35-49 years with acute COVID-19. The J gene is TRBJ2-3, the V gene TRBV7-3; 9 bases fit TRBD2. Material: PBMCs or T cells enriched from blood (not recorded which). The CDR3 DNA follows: TGTGCCAGCAGCACCGGGGAGGGGCTAGCGGGGACAGATACGCAGTATTTT. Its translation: CASSTGEGLAGTDTQYF.